This T cell receptor (beta chain) was observed in a study of T cell repertoires in cytomegalovirus infection. Study details: Shared public TCR beta signatures pointed to both CMV infection and a matching HLA type.

This clonotype has a count of ten or more. Its specificity is not known. CDR3 length: 14 amino acids. With V trimmed by 6 bases and J by 2 bases, 5 bases remained unmatched. In germline, CDR1 is MDHEN, CDR2 SYDVKM. Study-level findings and limits: Dominant in the ex vivo response were TCR beta clonotypes restricted by HLA-C and specific for CMV. Carriage of CMV together with the relevant HLA was identifiable through cumulative public TCR beta family frequency.

TCRdb recomputed calls from the reads with MiXCR, one row per CDR3 protein. Altogether 150,000 to 200,000 distinct CDR3 sequences are present, 8.5% to 10% being singletons, with the ten largest covering about 4.6%. Material: PBMCs. V is TRBV28 and J is TRBJ2-5, with 8 bases matching TRBD1. This TCR was recovered from a human donor in good health (CMV status not recorded). Some clones in this sample may be carry-over from other donors' samples. The CDR3 spells CASSNGQGQETQYF. The CDR3 nucleotides read TGTGCCAGCAGCAACGGACAGGGTCAAGAGACCCAGTACTTC.